This T cell receptor (beta chain) was captured by sequencing in a study of blood T cell repertoires in COVID-19. Study-wide context: COVID-19 samples, acute and convalescent, were from the United States, Italy and Spain.

In the original analysis: Counts of nucleated cells, estimated from reference gene primer amplification, were obtained. Clones were read by immunoSEQ multiplex PCR, and TCRdb kept only the in-frame ones, dropping some. From that table come the V and J calls and clone size; the DNA was used to work out D and trimming. In the table there are about 160,000 clones, around 93% of which are singletons. Germline CDR1 and CDR2: SNHLY and FYNNEI. CDR3 length: 12 amino acids. After removal of 6 bases from V and 7 bases from J, the junction contained 1 base not matched to a gene. The specimen sequenced was peripheral blood. The TCR comes from a woman aged 50 to 60 with acute or convalescent COVID-19. V is TRBV2 and J is TRBJ1-1; 11 nucleotides line up with TRBD1. Written as DNA, the CDR3 is TGTGCCAGCAGGGGACAGGGGGGTGAAGCTTTCTTT. This codes for CASRGQGGEAFF.